Below are 24 T cell receptor beta chains sequenced from a single sample in a study of cytomegalovirus exposure and HLA in healthy donors. Using immunoSEQ multiplex PCR, the repertoire was profiled, and TCRdb retains in-frame clones only, with some absent. The table includes some 340,000 clones, roughly 90% detected once. The sample comprised PBMCs. The receptors were sampled from a woman in her 30s in good health and CMV-seropositive.

This sequence joins TRBV18 and TRBJ2-1; perhaps TRBD1 as D (6 bases). The CDR3 runs 18 residues. V lost 2 bases and J 8 bases, leaving 25 bases between the germline ends. Germline CDR1 and CDR2: KGHSH and LQKENI. As DNA, the CDR3 is TGTGCCAGCTCACCAAAGTTACAGGGAACTCTCCCCGAGGATGAGCAGTTCTTC. As protein: CASSPKLQGTLPEDEQFF.

The V call is TRBV4-1, the J call TRBJ1-2; D not certain. The length of the CDR3 is 17 residues. Germline CDR1 MGHRA, CDR2 YSYEKL. V lost 3 bases and J lost 8, with 25 bases in between. In DNA, the CDR3 is TGCGCCAGCAGCCAGACGACCGGGCTCCCGGGCTCCGTCGGCTACACCTTC. The encoded protein is CASSQTTGLPGSVGYTF.

The V gene is TRBV7-3, the J gene TRBJ2-3; 8 bases are shared with TRBD2. Germline values: CDR1 SGHTA, CDR2 FQGTGA. This CDR3 has 15 amino acids. V trimming: 8 bases; J trimming: 3 bases; junction bases outside the gene matches: 10. Here the CDR3 reads CASSKGGGRTDTQYF. The CDR3 nucleotides are TGTGCCAGCTCGAAGGGCGGGGGGAGGACAGATACGCAGTATTTT.

In its sample, this clone was seen once. The rearrangement uses TRBV5-6 and TRBJ2-3; D perhaps matches TRBD1 (5 bases). The germline V and J ends were trimmed by 0 bases and 4 bases, with 12 bases remaining between them. This CDR3 has 15 amino acids. The V gene's germline CDR1 is SGHDT and CDR2 YYEEEE. DNA of the CDR3: TGTGCCAGCAGCTTGGGACAGAGCTCATCAGATACGCAGTATTTT. Translated, it gives CASSLGQSSSDTQYF.

The chain couples TRBV29-1 to TRBJ2-7; TRBD2 might be the D (6 bases). Germline CDR1 and CDR2: SQVTM and ANQGSEA. Trimming took off 6 bases at V and 4 bases at J, with 10 bases between the two ends. The CDR3 length is 11 residues. The DNA for the CDR3 is TGCAGCGTCGCGGGGCAATACGAGCAGTACTTC. Protein: CSVAGQYEQYF.

The V and J genes are TRBV18 and TRBJ2-2, with 11 bases fitting TRBD2. J gave up 1 base and V 5 bases, and 3 bases lay outside the gene matches. The germline CDR1 and CDR2 sequences are KGHSH and LQKENI. This CDR3 spans 16 amino acids. The CDR3 sequence is CASSATSGVNTGELFF. The CDR3 DNA sequence: TGTGCCAGCTCAGCGACTAGCGGGGTGAACACCGGGGAGCTGTTTTTT.

V and J are TRBV15 and TRBJ1-4; no firm D call. V lost 3 bases and J 4 bases, leaving 18 bases between the germline ends. Germline V CDR1 and CDR2: LNHNV, YYDKDF (reference sequence). This CDR3 is 17 amino acids long. The CDR3 spells CATSRGLWRADNEKLFF. In DNA, the CDR3 is TGTGCCACCAGCAGGGGCCTTTGGCGCGCGGATAATGAAAAACTGTTTTTT.

V usage is TRBV29-1 and J usage is TRBJ2-2; D is unresolved. Trimming took off 7 bases at V and 7 bases at J, with 16 bases between the two ends. Germline CDR1 reads SQVTM; CDR2 reads ANQGSEA. This CDR3 comprises 13 residues. CDR3 DNA sequence: TGCAGCGCCATGGACCGCCGCGGCGGGGAGCTGTTTTTT. Translating it yields CSAMDRRGGELFF.

The CDR3: CASSQVLEYEQYF. CDR3 sequence (DNA): TGCGCCAGCAGCCAAGTTCTAGAATACGAGCAGTACTTC. V is TRBV4-3 and J is TRBJ2-7; D is ambiguous. The V gene's germline CDR1 is LGHNA and CDR2 YSLEER. This CDR3 has 13 amino acids. The V end lost 1 base, the J end lost 4 bases, and 8 bases lay between the germline ends.

The chain carries TRBV27 and TRBJ2-7, with TRBD2 identical over 7 bases. V lost 5 bases to trimming and J lost 4 bases; unmatched junction nucleotides: 8. Germline-derived CDR1 and CDR2 are MNHEY and SMNVEV (reference sequence). This CDR3 is 14 amino acids long. DNA for the CDR3: TGTGCCAGCAGTGTCGGGAGGAGTGAGTACGAGCAGTACTTC. Encoded protein: CASSVGRSEYEQYF.

This clone was counted a few times. The V gene is TRBV11-1, the J gene TRBJ2-7; TRBD1 matches at 9 bases. V shed 0 bases, J shed 7 bases, and the junction held 7 bases outside the gene matches. CDR1 and CDR2 (germline): SGHAT, FQDESV (reference sequence). The CDR3 length is 15 residues. CDR3 loop: CASSLAQGQGREQYF. The CDR3 bases are TGTGCCAGCAGCTTAGCGCAAGGACAGGGGCGGGAGCAGTACTTC.

The V call is TRBV7-6, the J call TRBJ2-7; D is possibly TRBD1 (6 bases). This CDR3 is 14 amino acids long. Trimming shortened V by 5 bases and J by 6 bases, and 17 bases separated the two germline ends. CDR1 SGHVS and CDR2 FNYEAQ come from the germline V gene. The CDR3 DNA reads TGTGCCAGCAGCCCTCCCGGGTGGGGGCCCGAGCAGTACTTC. Translation: CASSPPGWGPEQYF. Using reference TRBV7-6 and TRBJ2-7 for the parts outside the CDR3, the full variable domain is GAGVSQSPRYKVTKRGQDVALRCDPISGHVSLYWYRQALGQGPEFLTYFNYEAQQDKSGLPNDRFSAERPEGSISTLTIQRTEQRDSAMYRCASSPPGWGPEQYFGPGTRLTVT.

The chain links TRBV7-2 to TRBJ2-3; no firm D call. The CDR3 contains 12 residues. Germline values: CDR1 SGHTA, CDR2 FQGNSA. Trimming pared 4 bases from V and 3 bases from J, leaving 5 bases between. Written as DNA, the CDR3 is TGTGCCAGCAGCTCCCGGACAGATACGCAGTATTTT. Protein product: CASSSRTDTQYF.

V and J are TRBV7-7 and TRBJ2-3, with D perhaps assigned TRBD1 or TRBD2 (7 bases each). In germline, CDR1 is SSHAT, CDR2 FNYEAQ (reference sequence). This CDR3 region has 15 residues. Trimming took 5 bases from V and 5 from J, leaving 17 bases between them. This CDR3 is CASSPGGGLGDTQYF. The CDR3 nucleotides are TGTGCCAGCAGCCCAGGGGGGGGGCTGGGAGATACGCAGTATTTT.

The chain carries TRBV20-1 and TRBJ2-3; D perhaps matches TRBD2 (6 bases). CDR1 is DFQATT, CDR2 SNEGSKA, per germline (reference sequence). This CDR3 has 11 amino acids. V lost 5 bases and J lost 6, with 9 bases in between. DNA of the CDR3: TGCAGTGCTCAGGAGGGGGATACGCAGTATTTT. Translation: CSAQEGDTQYF.

This clone was seen a single time. The V call is TRBV9, the J call TRBJ2-3, with 15 bases lining up with TRBD2. CDR1 is SGDLS, CDR2 YYNGEE, per germline. The ends lost 4 bases at V and 5 bases at J; junction bases unmatched: 8. The CDR3 runs to 17 residues. The CDR3 sequence is CASSKMGGLAGGDTQYF. The CDR3 DNA reads TGTGCCAGCAGCAAAATGGGGGGACTAGCGGGAGGAGATACGCAGTATTTT.

The chain has TRBV7-3 and TRBJ2-1, with D tentatively TRBD2 (5 bases). The germline CDR1 and CDR2 sequences are SGHTA and FQGTGA. CDR3 length equals 20 residues. Trimming removed 2 bases from V and 5 bases from J, with 28 bases in between. This CDR3 is CASSLPRGSELVGSNNEQFF. CDR3 nucleotides: TGTGCCAGCAGCTTACCCAGAGGGAGCGAGTTGGTAGGGAGTAACAATGAGCAGTTCTTC. Filled out from reference TRBV7-3 and TRBJ2-1, the complete variable domain reads GAGVSQTPSNKVTEKGKYVELRCDPISGHTALYWYRQSLGQGPEFLIYFQGTGAADDSGLPNDRFFAVRPEGSVSTLKIQRTERGDSAVYLCASSLPRGSELVGSNNEQFFGPGTRLTVL.

This rearrangement joins TRBV19 to TRBJ1-2, with 10 bases fitting TRBD1. The junction had 11 bases not matched to a gene; V was cut back by 2 bases and J by 5 bases. CDR3 length: 17 amino acids. CDR1 and CDR2 from the germline V gene are LNHDA and SQIVND (reference sequence). The CDR3 protein is CASSIWDRGKAVYGYTF. The CDR3 DNA reads as TGTGCCAGTAGTATATGGGACAGGGGCAAAGCGGTTTATGGCTACACCTTC.

This rearrangement joins TRBV6-1 to TRBJ1-4; unclear D gene. V lost 0 bases to trimming and J lost 1 base, with 6 bases between them. This CDR3 has 15 residues. Germline-derived CDR1 and CDR2 are MNHNS and SASEGT. CDR3 in DNA: TGTGCCAGCAGTGAAGCGGCATTAACTAATGAAAAACTGTTTTTT. It encodes CASSEAALTNEKLFF.

CDR3 DNA sequence: TGTGCCAGCAGTTACGTGGGTCAGGAGCAGTACTTC. As protein: CASSYVGQEQYF. The V gene is TRBV6-5, the J gene TRBJ2-7; D is ambiguous. The CDR3 runs 12 residues. V shed 2 bases and J shed 7 bases, with 9 bases lying between them. Germline V gene data show CDR1 as MNHEY and CDR2 as SVGAGI.

V is TRBV27 and J is TRBJ1-2; D perhaps matches TRBD1 (6 bases). Deletions cut 5 bases from V and 4 bases from J, with 11 bases between. The CDR3 has 13 residues. The germline V gene has CDR1 MNHEY and CDR2 SMNVEV (reference sequence). The CDR3 DNA is TGTGCCAGCAGTCCACAGGGTTCCTATGGCTACACCTTC. This sequence encodes CASSPQGSYGYTF.

The chain carries TRBV27 and TRBJ2-3; D is unclear. The CDR3 length is 16 residues. Germline-derived CDR1 and CDR2 are MNHEY and SMNVEV (reference sequence). The V end was cut by 0 bases, the J end by 5 bases, with 15 bases between. The CDR3 protein is CASSLSWVTSRDTQYF. CDR3 in DNA: TGTGCCAGCAGTTTATCCTGGGTGACGTCTCGAGATACGCAGTATTTT.

This clone was detected only a few times. The gene calls are TRBV6-6 and TRBJ2-7; the match to TRBD2 covers 12 bases. CDR3 length equals 16 residues. Per germline, CDR1 MNHNY and CDR2 SVGAGI (reference sequence). With 2 bases clipped from V and 1 base from J, the junction kept 3 bases outside the gene matches. CDR3 amino acids: CASSYPTSGGSYEQYF. CDR3 DNA: TGTGCCAGCAGTTACCCTACTAGCGGGGGGTCCTACGAGCAGTACTTC.

The J gene is TRBJ1-5, the V gene TRBV4-3; no clear D. This CDR3 contains 17 residues. The V end lost 4 bases, the J end lost 0 bases, and 16 bases lay between the germline ends. Germline V gene data show CDR1 as LGHNA and CDR2 as YSLEER. This chain's CDR3 is CASSPPRGKNSNQPQHF. The CDR3 coding sequence is TGCGCCAGCAGCCCCCCAAGAGGTAAAAATAGCAATCAGCCCCAGCATTTT.